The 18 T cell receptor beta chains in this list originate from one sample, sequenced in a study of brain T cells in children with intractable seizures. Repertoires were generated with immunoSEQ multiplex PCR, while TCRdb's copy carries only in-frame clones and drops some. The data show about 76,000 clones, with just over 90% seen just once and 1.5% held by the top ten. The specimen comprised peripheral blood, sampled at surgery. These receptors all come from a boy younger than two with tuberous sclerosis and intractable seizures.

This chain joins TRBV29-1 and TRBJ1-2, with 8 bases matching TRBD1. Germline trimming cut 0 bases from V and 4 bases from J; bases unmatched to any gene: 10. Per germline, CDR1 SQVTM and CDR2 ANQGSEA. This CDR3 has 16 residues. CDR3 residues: CSVEDWQGAAVYGYTF. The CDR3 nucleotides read TGCAGCGTTGAAGATTGGCAGGGGGCCGCGGTCTATGGCTACACCTTC.

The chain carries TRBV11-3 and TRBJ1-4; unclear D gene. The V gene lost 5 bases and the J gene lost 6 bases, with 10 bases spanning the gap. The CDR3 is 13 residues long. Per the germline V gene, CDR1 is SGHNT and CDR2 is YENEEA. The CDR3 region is CASSPPGDEKLFF. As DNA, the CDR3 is TGTGCCAGCAGCCCGCCCGGCGATGAAAAACTGTTTTTT.

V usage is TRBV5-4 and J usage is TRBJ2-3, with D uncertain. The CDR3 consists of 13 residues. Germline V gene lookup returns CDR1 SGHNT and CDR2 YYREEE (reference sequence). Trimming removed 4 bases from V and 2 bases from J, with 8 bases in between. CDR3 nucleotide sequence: TGTGCCAGCAGCCCCCCAAACACAGATACGCAGTATTTT. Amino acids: CASSPPNTDTQYF.

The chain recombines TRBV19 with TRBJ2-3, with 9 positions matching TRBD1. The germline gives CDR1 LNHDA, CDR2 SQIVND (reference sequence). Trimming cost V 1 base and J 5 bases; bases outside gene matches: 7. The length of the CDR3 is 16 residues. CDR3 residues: CASSIAGTGIGDTQYF. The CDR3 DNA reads TGTGCCAGTAGTATAGCGGGGACAGGGATAGGAGATACGCAGTATTTT.

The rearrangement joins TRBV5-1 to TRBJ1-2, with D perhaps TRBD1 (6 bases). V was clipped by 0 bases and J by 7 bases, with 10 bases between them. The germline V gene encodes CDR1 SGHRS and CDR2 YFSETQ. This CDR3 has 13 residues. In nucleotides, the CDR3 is TGCGCCAGCAGCTTGGGGACAGTACTTGGCTACACCTTC. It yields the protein CASSLGTVLGYTF.

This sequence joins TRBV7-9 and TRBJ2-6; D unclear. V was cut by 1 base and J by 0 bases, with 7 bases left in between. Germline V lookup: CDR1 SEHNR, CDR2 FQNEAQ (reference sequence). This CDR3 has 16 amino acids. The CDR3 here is CASSLETGSGANVLTF. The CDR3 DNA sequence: TGTGCCAGCAGCTTAGAAACCGGCTCTGGGGCCAACGTCCTGACTTTC.

The CDR3 region has the DNA TGTGCCAGCAGTAGTCCAAGCTCCTACGAGCAGTACTTC. It translates to CASSSPSSYEQYF. This rearrangement joins TRBV25-1 to TRBJ2-7, with D hard to call. The CDR3 is 13 amino acids. The V gene's germline CDR1 is MGHDK and CDR2 SYGVNS. V was trimmed by 5 bases and J by 0 bases, leaving 8 bases between them.

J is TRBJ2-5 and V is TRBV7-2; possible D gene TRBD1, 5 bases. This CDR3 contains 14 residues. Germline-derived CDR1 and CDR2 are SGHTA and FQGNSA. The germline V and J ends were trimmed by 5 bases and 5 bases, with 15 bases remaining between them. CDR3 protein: CASSPSGNGETQYF. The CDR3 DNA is TGTGCCAGCAGCCCTTCAGGGAACGGGGAGACCCAGTACTTC. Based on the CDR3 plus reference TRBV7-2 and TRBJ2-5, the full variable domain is GAGVSQSPSNKVTEKGKDVELRCDPISGHTALYWYRQSLGQGLEFLIYFQGNSAPDKSGLPSDRFSAERTGGSVSTLTIQRTQQEDSAVYLCASSPSGNGETQYFGPGTRLLVL.

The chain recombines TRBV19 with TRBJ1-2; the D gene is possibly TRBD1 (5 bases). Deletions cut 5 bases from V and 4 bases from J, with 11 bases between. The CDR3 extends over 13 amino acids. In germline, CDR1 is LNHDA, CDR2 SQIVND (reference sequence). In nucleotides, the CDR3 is TGTGCCAGTAGTCGCAGGGTCTCCTATGGCTACACCTTC. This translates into CASSRRVSYGYTF.

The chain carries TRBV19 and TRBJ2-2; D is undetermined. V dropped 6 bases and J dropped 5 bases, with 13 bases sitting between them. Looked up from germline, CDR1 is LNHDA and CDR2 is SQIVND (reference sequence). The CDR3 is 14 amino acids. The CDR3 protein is CASSLTLGTGELFF. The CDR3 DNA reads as TGTGCCAGTAGCCTGACCTTGGGGACCGGGGAGCTGTTTTTT.

CDR3 sequence reads: CASSNPTGEKLFF. For the CDR3, the DNA is TGTGCCAGCAGCAACCCTACGGGGGAAAAACTGTTTTTT. The chain combines TRBV25-1 with TRBJ1-4, with D uncertain. This CDR3 has 13 residues. Per germline, CDR1 MGHDK and CDR2 SYGVNS. V lost 6 bases and J 8 bases, leaving 13 bases between the germline ends.

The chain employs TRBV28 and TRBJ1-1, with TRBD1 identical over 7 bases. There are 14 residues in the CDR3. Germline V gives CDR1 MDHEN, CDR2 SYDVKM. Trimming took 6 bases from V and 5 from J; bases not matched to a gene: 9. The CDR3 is CASSHDRVVTEAFF. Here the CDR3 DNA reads TGTGCCAGCAGCCATGACAGGGTAGTTACTGAAGCTTTCTTT.

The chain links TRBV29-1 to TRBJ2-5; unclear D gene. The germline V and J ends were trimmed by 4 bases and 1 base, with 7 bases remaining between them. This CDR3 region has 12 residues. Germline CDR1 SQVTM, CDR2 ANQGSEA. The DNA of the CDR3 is TGCAGCGTTGGTTCAGCCCAAGAGACCCAGTACTTC. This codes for CSVGSAQETQYF.

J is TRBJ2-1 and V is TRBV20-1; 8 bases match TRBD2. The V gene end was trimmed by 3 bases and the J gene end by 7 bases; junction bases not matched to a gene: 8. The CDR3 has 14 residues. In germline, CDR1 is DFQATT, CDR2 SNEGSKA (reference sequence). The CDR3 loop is CSASPAGGLNEQFF. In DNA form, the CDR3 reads TGCAGTGCTAGTCCTGCGGGGGGACTGAATGAGCAGTTCTTC.

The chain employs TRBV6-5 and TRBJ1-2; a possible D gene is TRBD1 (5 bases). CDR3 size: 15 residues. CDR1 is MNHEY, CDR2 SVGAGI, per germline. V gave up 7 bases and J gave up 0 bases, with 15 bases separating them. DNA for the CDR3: TGTGCCAGCACCCCGGCAGGGAAGGCTAACTATGGCTACACCTTC. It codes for CASTPAGKANYGYTF.

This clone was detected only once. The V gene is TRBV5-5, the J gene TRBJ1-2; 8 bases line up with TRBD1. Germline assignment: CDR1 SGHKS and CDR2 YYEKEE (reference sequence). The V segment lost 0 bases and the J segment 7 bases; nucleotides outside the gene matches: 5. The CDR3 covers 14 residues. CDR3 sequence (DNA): TGTGCCAGCAGCTTGGGCACAGGGGGATCTGGCTACACCTTC. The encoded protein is CASSLGTGGSGYTF.

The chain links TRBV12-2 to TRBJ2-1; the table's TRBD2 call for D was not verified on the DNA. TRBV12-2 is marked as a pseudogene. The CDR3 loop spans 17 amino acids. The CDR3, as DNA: TGTGCAAGTCGCTTAGCGCCTAGCGGGAGCTCCTACAATGAGCAGTTCTTC. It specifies CASRLAPSGSSYNEQFF.

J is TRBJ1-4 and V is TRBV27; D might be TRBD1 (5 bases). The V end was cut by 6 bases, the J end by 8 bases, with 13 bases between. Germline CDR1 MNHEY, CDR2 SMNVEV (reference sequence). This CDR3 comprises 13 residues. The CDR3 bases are TGTGCCAGCAGCGCCTCCCGGGGCGAAAAACTGTTTTTT. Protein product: CASSASRGEKLFF.